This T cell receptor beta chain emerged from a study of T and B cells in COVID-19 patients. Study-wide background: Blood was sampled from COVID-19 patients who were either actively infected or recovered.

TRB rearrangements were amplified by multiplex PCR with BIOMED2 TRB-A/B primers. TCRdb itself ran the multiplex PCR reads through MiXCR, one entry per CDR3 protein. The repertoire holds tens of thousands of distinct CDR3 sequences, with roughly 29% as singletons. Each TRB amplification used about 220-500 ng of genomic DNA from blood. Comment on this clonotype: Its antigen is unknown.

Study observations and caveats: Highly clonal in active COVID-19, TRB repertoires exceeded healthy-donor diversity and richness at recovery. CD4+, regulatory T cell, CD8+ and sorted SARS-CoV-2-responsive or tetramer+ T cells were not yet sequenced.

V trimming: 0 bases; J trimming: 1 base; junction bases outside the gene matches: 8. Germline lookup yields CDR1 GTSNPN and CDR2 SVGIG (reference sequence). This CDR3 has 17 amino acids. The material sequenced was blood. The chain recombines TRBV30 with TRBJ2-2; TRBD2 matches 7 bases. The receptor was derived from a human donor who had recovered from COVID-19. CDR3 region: CAWSVIWTRGNTGELFF. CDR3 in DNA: TGTGCCTGGAGTGTAATTTGGACTAGAGGGAACACCGGGGAGCTGTTTTTT.